The entry below describes one TCR beta chain. The data are from a study of PD-L1 blockade in urothelial cancer. Germline lookup yields CDR1 LNHNV and CDR2 YYDKDF (reference sequence). The CDR3 is 14 amino acids. The V end lost 3 bases, the J end lost 4 bases, and 12 bases lay between the germline ends. Profiled with immunoSEQ multiplex PCR; TCRdb holds only in-frame clones, not every one. The sample has more than 45,000 clones; about nine tenths are singletons. Enrolled patients showed locally advanced or metastatic urothelial carcinoma. This receptor was taken from a man older than 75 with urothelial cancer. V is TRBV15 and J is TRBJ1-2; no clear D gene. The sequencing here drew on PBMCs, taken around atezolizumab (anti-PD-L1) treatment. DNA of the CDR3: TGTGCCACCAGCAGTGGTCGGGCGGGCTATGGCTACACCTTC. It encodes CATSSGRAGYGYTF.